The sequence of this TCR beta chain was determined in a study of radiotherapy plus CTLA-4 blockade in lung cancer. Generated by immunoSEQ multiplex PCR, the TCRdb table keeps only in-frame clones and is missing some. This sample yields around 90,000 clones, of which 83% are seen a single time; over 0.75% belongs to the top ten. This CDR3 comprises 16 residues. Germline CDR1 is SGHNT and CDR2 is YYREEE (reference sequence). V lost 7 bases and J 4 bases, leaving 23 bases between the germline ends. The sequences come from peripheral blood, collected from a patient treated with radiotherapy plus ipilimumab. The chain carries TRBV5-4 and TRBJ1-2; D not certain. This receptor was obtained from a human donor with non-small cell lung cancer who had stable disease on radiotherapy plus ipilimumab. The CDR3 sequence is CASLWFLPGKTYGYTF. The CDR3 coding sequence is TGTGCCAGCCTCTGGTTCCTACCAGGAAAGACCTATGGCTACACCTTC.